Here is one T cell receptor (beta chain) with its context. Antigen unknown. V was pared by 5 bases and J by 8 bases, with 25 bases between. Germline-derived CDR1 and CDR2 are MNHEY and SMNVEV (reference sequence). This CDR3 has 17 amino acids. These data originate in a study of cytomegalovirus exposure and HLA in healthy donors. General study findings and limits: Reports indicate that TCR beta sequences accurately predicted the HLA-A and HLA-B alleles of most subjects. After further analysis at a later stage, roughly 15,000 TCR beta sequences were associated with HLA alleles at 0.05 false discovery rate. Researchers reported in a later analysis that a missense DCLRE1C variant was tied to TCR beta V- and J-gene trimming. TRBV6-2, TRBV6-3 and some other V segments were unresolvable in 87-base-pair reads.

The primer mix had 60 Vbeta and 13 Jbeta primers. Here immunoSEQ multiplex PCR was the method, and the copy in TCRdb shows in-frame clones only, minus some. The sample yields roughly 160,000 clones, just under 80% seen once. The sequenced material came from PBMCs. This sequence was found in a woman aged 45-60 years in good health and CMV-seropositive. The J gene is TRBJ2-1, the V gene TRBV27; D possibly corresponds to TRBD1 (5 bases). CDR3 sequence reads: CASSPQNWAGMNDEQFF. For the CDR3, the DNA is TGTGCCAGCAGTCCGCAGAACTGGGCAGGGATGAACGATGAGCAGTTCTTC.